Shown below are 30 T cell receptor beta chains from a single sample sequenced in a study of T cell responses to AZD1222 COVID-19 vaccine. Profiling relied on immunoSEQ multiplex PCR, and the TCRdb table lists in-frame clones only, not all of them. Of approximately 150,000 clones listed, approximately 90% are singletons. Source: peripheral blood, taken 28 days after the second AZD1222 dose. These TCRs come from an adult who received the AZD1222 COVID-19 vaccine.

CDR3 region: CASSPEREVADTQYF. The CDR3 nucleotides read TGTGCCAGTAGTCCTGAGCGGGAGGTTGCAGATACGCAGTATTTT. The chain couples TRBV19 to TRBJ2-3; 9 bases map to TRBD2. Germline-derived CDR1 and CDR2 are LNHDA and SQIVND (reference sequence). The CDR3 is 15 residues long. Trimming took 5 bases from V and 4 from J; bases not matched to a gene: 7. Based on the CDR3 plus reference TRBV19 and TRBJ2-3, the full variable domain is DGGITQSPKYLFRKEGQNVTLSCEQNLNHDAMYWYRQDPGQGLRLIYYSQIVNDFQKGDIAEGYSVSREKKESFPLTVTSAQKNPTAFYLCASSPEREVADTQYFGPGTRLTVL.

The CDR3 loop is CASSGGDRGPQVEQFF. The DNA for the CDR3 is TGCGCCAGCAGTGGGGGAGACAGGGGGCCTCAGGTTGAGCAGTTCTTC. The J gene is TRBJ2-1, the V gene TRBV10-2; the match to TRBD1 covers 10 bases. The CDR3 loop spans 16 amino acids. CDR1 is WSHSY, CDR2 SAAADI, per germline. Trimming took 4 bases from V and 9 from J; bases not matched to a gene: 12.

The V and J genes are TRBV7-9 and TRBJ1-1; D not resolved. CDR1 SEHNR and CDR2 FQNEAQ come from the germline V gene (reference sequence). The CDR3 loop spans 14 amino acids. V was trimmed by 3 bases and J by 7 bases, leaving 15 bases between them. CDR3 sequence: CASSLGASEFEAFF. The DNA of the CDR3 is TGTGCCAGCAGCTTGGGTGCCAGTGAGTTTGAAGCTTTCTTT.

The V gene is TRBV6-5, the J gene TRBJ2-1; no definite D call. V lost 0 bases to trimming and J lost 13 bases, with 7 bases between them. This CDR3 is built from 11 residues. Germline loops: CDR1 MNHEY, CDR2 SVGAGI. The CDR3 reads CASSYSSKQFF. CDR3 in DNA: TGTGCCAGCAGTTACTCAAGCAAACAGTTCTTC.

The chain is built from TRBV19 and TRBJ1-5, with 8 positions matching TRBD1. The CDR3 is 16 residues long. The germline CDR1 and CDR2 sequences are LNHDA and SQIVND (reference sequence). Germline trimming cut 5 bases from V and 9 bases from J; bases unmatched to any gene: 15. The CDR3 DNA reads as TGTGCCAGTAGTCTCTTGCCTCAGGGGGCCCCCGGGCCCCAGCATTTT. This codes for CASSLLPQGAPGPQHF.

The chain has TRBV6-2 or TRBV6-3 and TRBJ1-5; TRBD1 agrees at 9 bases. The V gene's germline CDR1 is MNHEY and CDR2 SVGEGT. V lost 2 bases to trimming and J lost 6 bases; unmatched junction nucleotides: 5. There are 15 residues in the CDR3. CDR3 protein: CASSYGTGSPQPQHF. The CDR3 DNA reads TGTGCCAGCAGTTACGGGACAGGGAGTCCTCAGCCCCAGCATTTT.

The rearrangement links TRBV20-1 to TRBJ1-5; D might be TRBD1 (6 bases). The germline V and J ends were trimmed by 3 bases and 7 bases, with 10 bases remaining between them. There are 12 residues in the CDR3. Germline CDR1 is DFQATT and CDR2 is SNEGSKA (reference sequence). CDR3 in DNA: TGCAGTGCTAGTATGGGGGGCCAGCCCCAGCATTTT. Amino acid sequence: CSASMGGQPQHF.

The chain carries TRBV15 and TRBJ1-2; TRBD1 might be the D (6 bases). This CDR3 has 15 residues. The V and J ends lost 1 base and 2 bases respectively, with 11 bases between them. CDR1 is LNHNV, CDR2 YYDKDF, per germline (reference sequence). The CDR3 nucleotides read TGTGCCACCAGCAGAGGGCGGGGGGCGAACTATGGCTACACCTTC. It translates to CATSRGRGANYGYTF.

With respect to this clone: This CDR3 is also generated by other DNA sequences in the sample. The chain has TRBV18 and TRBJ1-1; no definite D call. The CDR3 has 14 residues. Per germline, CDR1 KGHSH and CDR2 LQKENI. Trimming stripped 3 bases from V and 1 base from J, with 9 bases between. The CDR3 DNA reads as TGTGCCAGCTCACCTTCGGGGAGGAACACTGAAGCTTTCTTT. This sequence encodes CASSPSGRNTEAFF.

The genes are TRBV5-1 and TRBJ2-3; TRBD2 matches at 10 bases. Germline-derived CDR1 and CDR2 are SGHRS and YFSETQ. This CDR3 contains 16 residues. Trimming at V came to 1 base and at J to 3 bases, leaving 5 bases not matched to a gene. The CDR3: CASSLIAGGRTDTQYF. CDR3 DNA: TGCGCCAGCAGCTTGATAGCGGGAGGTAGAACAGATACGCAGTATTTT.

The CDR3 region is CARSIRTSGTGEQFF. CDR3 DNA sequence: TGTGCCAGAAGCATCCGGACTAGCGGGACTGGTGAGCAGTTCTTC. The chain couples TRBV5-3 to TRBJ2-1, with 12 nucleotides matching TRBD2. TRBV5-3 is placed among ORFs of uncertain function. V was clipped by 4 bases and J by 9 bases; unmatched bases: 8. CDR3 size: 15 residues.

This clone was picked up one time. V usage is TRBV3-1 (or the pseudogene TRBV3-2) and J usage is TRBJ2-1; 12 bases match TRBD2. The CDR3 is 22 amino acids. After removal of 0 bases from V and 0 bases from J, the junction contained 15 bases not matched to a gene. Germline CDR1 reads LGHDT; CDR2 reads YNNKEL (reference sequence). The CDR3, as DNA: TGTGCCAGCAGCCAAGAATTTCGGCTAGCGGGAGGGCCGACTAGCTCCTACAATGAGCAGTTCTTC. The encoded protein is CASSQEFRLAGGPTSSYNEQFF.

This chain links TRBV18 with TRBJ1-4; D not certain. Trimming took off 3 bases at V and 0 bases at J, with 8 bases between the two ends. Germline V lookup: CDR1 KGHSH, CDR2 LQKENI. The CDR3 has 15 residues. CDR3 sequence: CASSPRSSTNEKLFF. The CDR3 nucleotides read TGTGCCAGCTCACCTAGGAGCTCAACTAATGAAAAACTGTTTTTT.

This clone came up once. This chain connects TRBV7-2 to TRBJ1-1; D uncertain. V was cut by 5 bases and J by 2 bases, with 9 bases left in between. CDR3 length: 13 residues. Germline CDR1 and CDR2: SGHTA and FQGNSA. The CDR3 protein is CASSPRVNTEAFF. The CDR3 region has the DNA TGTGCCAGCAGCCCTAGGGTAAACACTGAAGCTTTCTTT.

V and J are TRBV9 and TRBJ1-5; a weak D match, TRBD1 (5 bases). The CDR3 sequence is 18 residues long. CDR1 and CDR2 from the germline V gene are SGDLS and YYNGEE. Between the trimmed V and J ends, which lost 0 bases and 0 bases, there was a span of 16 bases. CDR3: CASSVGPGHFYSNQPQHF. The CDR3 nucleotides are TGTGCCAGCAGCGTAGGACCCGGACACTTTTATAGCAATCAGCCCCAGCATTTT.

V and J are TRBV14 and TRBJ2-3; 11 nucleotides line up with TRBD2. This CDR3 comprises 18 residues. The V gene end was trimmed by 5 bases and the J gene end by 2 bases; junction bases not matched to a gene: 12. Germline values: CDR1 SGHDN, CDR2 FVKESK. CDR3 DNA sequence: TGTGCCAGCAGCTTACTAGCGGGAGAGGCCGATACCACAGATACGCAGTATTTT. It codes for CASSLLAGEADTTDTQYF.

The V and J genes are TRBV7-2 and TRBJ2-1; 7 positions match TRBD2. Per the germline V gene, CDR1 is SGHTA and CDR2 is FQGNSA. The CDR3 contains 18 residues. The V segment lost 2 bases and the J segment 0 bases; nucleotides outside the gene matches: 10. CDR3: CASSLTGAGWSSYNEQFF. In DNA, the CDR3 is TGTGCCAGCAGCTTAACGGGAGCGGGGTGGAGCTCCTACAATGAGCAGTTCTTC.

The table lists this clone with a count of one. V usage is TRBV7-9 and J usage is TRBJ2-7, with D perhaps TRBD1 or TRBD2 (6 bases each). The CDR3 spans 15 residues. The V and J ends lost 2 bases and 0 bases respectively, with 11 bases between them. Germline loops: CDR1 SEHNR, CDR2 FQNEAQ (reference sequence). The CDR3 DNA reads TGTGCCAGCAGCTTAACCGGGGGCCTCTCCTACGAGCAGTACTTC. Amino acid sequence: CASSLTGGLSYEQYF.

The chain links TRBV7-6 to TRBJ2-7; D may be TRBD1 or TRBD2 (5 bases each). Between the trimmed V and J ends, which lost 5 bases and 3 bases, there was a span of 17 bases. The CDR3 has 15 residues. Per germline, CDR1 SGHVS and CDR2 FNYEAQ. CDR3 sequence: CASSPGPGRFYEQYF. The CDR3 nucleotides are TGTGCCAGCAGCCCTGGACCGGGACGGTTCTACGAGCAGTACTTC.

The rearrangement uses TRBV19 and TRBJ2-5; 9 bases are shared with TRBD2. J lost 4 bases, V lost 5 bases, and 11 bases had no gene match. Germline CDR1 reads LNHDA; CDR2 reads SQIVND (reference sequence). CDR3 length equals 16 residues. The CDR3 coding sequence is TGTGCCAGTAGTCCAGAGGGGCGGGAGGGCCGAGAGACCCAGTACTTC. Translated: CASSPEGREGRETQYF. Full variable domain (outside the CDR3, taken from reference TRBV19 and TRBJ2-5): DGGITQSPKYLFRKEGQNVTLSCEQNLNHDAMYWYRQDPGQGLRLIYYSQIVNDFQKGDIAEGYSVSREKKESFPLTVTSAQKNPTAFYLCASSPEGREGRETQYFGPGTRLLVL.

The chain combines TRBV3-1 (or the pseudogene TRBV3-2) with TRBJ1-3; unclear D gene. V dropped 1 base and J dropped 4 bases, with 8 bases sitting between them. This CDR3 comprises 14 residues. The germline V gene encodes CDR1 LGHDT and CDR2 YNNKEL (reference sequence). The DNA of the CDR3 is TGTGCCAGCAGCCAAGCGCCTCGGGGAAACACCATATATTTT. Its translation is CASSQAPRGNTIYF.

The J gene is TRBJ2-1, the V gene TRBV11-3; D is unresolved. Trimming cost V 0 bases and J 10 bases, with 10 bases left between them. CDR1 and CDR2 from the germline V gene are SGHNT and YENEEA. There are 13 residues in the CDR3. CDR3 residues: CASSLDRAKEQFF. The CDR3 coding sequence is TGTGCCAGCAGCTTAGATCGGGCCAAGGAGCAGTTCTTC.

The chain combines TRBV7-3 with TRBJ1-1; D is ambiguous. CDR3 size: 12 residues. CDR1 is SGHTA, CDR2 FQGTGA, per germline. V lost 5 bases, J lost 5 bases, and 9 bases lay in between. CDR3 in amino acids: CASSPDGTEAFF. The CDR3 DNA sequence: TGTGCCAGCAGCCCCGATGGGACTGAAGCTTTCTTT.

This chain joins TRBV12-3 or TRBV12-4 and TRBJ1-2; maybe TRBD1 (5 bases). CDR3 length equals 12 residues. V gave up 6 bases and J gave up 8 bases, with 13 bases separating them. The CDR3 DNA reads as TGTGCCAGCAGATCCAGGGCATGGGGCTACACCTTC. Translation: CASRSRAWGYTF.

The V gene is TRBV24-1, the J gene TRBJ2-7; tentatively, D is TRBD2 (6 bases). There are 13 residues in the CDR3. The germline V and J ends were trimmed by 9 bases and 2 bases, with 13 bases remaining between them. Germline values: CDR1 KGHDR, CDR2 SFDVKD. The CDR3 loop is CATQGGATYEQYF. The CDR3, as DNA: TGTGCCACCCAAGGAGGGGCCACCTACGAGCAGTACTTC.

This clone was recorded only once. J is TRBJ1-6 and V is TRBV9; a weak D match, TRBD1 (5 bases). The CDR3 loop spans 16 amino acids. From germline, CDR1 is SGDLS and CDR2 YYNGEE. V was cut by 4 bases and J by 9 bases, with 20 bases left in between. The CDR3 region is CASSLRDGRISSPLHF. For the CDR3, the DNA is TGTGCCAGCAGCCTCCGGGACGGTAGGATTAGTTCACCCCTCCACTTT. Variable domain in full (rest from reference TRBV9 and TRBJ1-6): DSGVTQTPKHLITATGQRVTLRCSPRSGDLSVYWYQQSLDQGLQFLIQYYNGEERAKGNILERFSAQQFPDLHSELNLSSLELGDSALYFCASSLRDGRISSPLHFGNGTRLTVT.

The CDR3 spells CASSQGGTHTGANVLTF. Written as DNA, the CDR3 is TGTGCCAGCAGCCAAGGCGGGACGCACACTGGGGCCAACGTCCTGACTTTC. The chain carries TRBV4-2 and TRBJ2-6; D is possibly TRBD2 (6 bases). Between the trimmed V and J ends, which lost 1 base and 2 bases, there was a span of 12 bases. The germline V gene has CDR1 LGHNA and CDR2 YNFKEQ. The CDR3 extends over 17 amino acids.

The J gene is TRBJ2-7, the V gene TRBV7-9; D is uncertain. Per germline, CDR1 SEHNR and CDR2 FQNEAQ (reference sequence). This CDR3 has 14 residues. Trimming cost V 1 base and J 3 bases, with 10 bases left between them. CDR3 DNA sequence: TGTGCCAGCAGCTTAGGTCCCAGGTTCTACGAGCAGTACTTC. This encodes CASSLGPRFYEQYF. Combining the CDR3 with reference TRBV7-9 and TRBJ2-7 gives the whole variable domain DTGVSQNPRHKITKRGQNVTFRCDPISEHNRLYWYRQTLGQGPEFLTYFQNEAQLEKSRLLSDRFSAERPKGSFSTLEIQRTEQGDSAMYLCASSLGPRFYEQYFGPGTRLTVT.

The J gene is TRBJ2-7, the V gene TRBV6-1, with no clear D. This CDR3 contains 15 residues. CDR1 is MNHNS and CDR2 is SASEGT in the germline V gene. Deletions cut 3 bases from V and 1 base from J, with 13 bases between. CDR3 in amino acids: CASSDAGYFSYEQYF. The CDR3 bases are TGTGCCAGCAGTGACGCAGGCTACTTTTCCTACGAGCAGTACTTC.

V gene TRBV7-9 combines with J gene TRBJ2-7; TRBD2 matches 8 bases. CDR3 length: 17 residues. The germline V gene has CDR1 SEHNR and CDR2 FQNEAQ (reference sequence). The J segment lost 0 bases and the V segment lost 6 bases, leaving 13 bases of the junction unmatched. This CDR3 reads CASRDHIAGTSSYEQYF. Here the CDR3 DNA reads TGTGCCAGCAGAGACCATATAGCGGGAACGAGCTCCTACGAGCAGTACTTC.